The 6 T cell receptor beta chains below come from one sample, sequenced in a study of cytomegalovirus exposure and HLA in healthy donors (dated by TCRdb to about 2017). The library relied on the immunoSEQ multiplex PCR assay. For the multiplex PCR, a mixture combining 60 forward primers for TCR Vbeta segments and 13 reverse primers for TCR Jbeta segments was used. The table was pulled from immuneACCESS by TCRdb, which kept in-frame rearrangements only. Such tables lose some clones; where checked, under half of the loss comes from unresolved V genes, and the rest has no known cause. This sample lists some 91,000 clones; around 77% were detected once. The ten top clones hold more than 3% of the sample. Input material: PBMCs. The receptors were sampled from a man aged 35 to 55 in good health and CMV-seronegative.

CDR3 in DNA: TGTGCCAGCAGTTACGGTGGACAGAACACAGATACGCAGTATTTT. This encodes CASSYGGQNTDTQYF. The gene calls are TRBV6-6 and TRBJ2-3; maybe TRBD1 (6 bases). Trimming removed 2 bases from V and 2 bases from J, with 11 bases in between. The CDR3 loop spans 15 amino acids. CDR1 and CDR2 (germline): MNHNY, SVGAGI (reference sequence).

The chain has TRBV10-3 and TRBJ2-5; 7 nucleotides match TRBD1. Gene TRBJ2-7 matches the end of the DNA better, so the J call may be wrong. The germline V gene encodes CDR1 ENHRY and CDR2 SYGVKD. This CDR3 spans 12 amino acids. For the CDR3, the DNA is TGTGCCATCAGGGGACAGCTCTACGAGCAGTACTTC. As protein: CAIRGQLYEQYF.

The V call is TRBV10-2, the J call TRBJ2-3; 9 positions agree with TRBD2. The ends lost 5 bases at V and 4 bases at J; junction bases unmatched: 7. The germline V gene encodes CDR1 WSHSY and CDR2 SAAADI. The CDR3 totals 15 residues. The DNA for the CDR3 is TGCGCCAGCAGTCAGGGCGGGGGGGCCGCAGATACGCAGTATTTT. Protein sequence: CASSQGGGAADTQYF.

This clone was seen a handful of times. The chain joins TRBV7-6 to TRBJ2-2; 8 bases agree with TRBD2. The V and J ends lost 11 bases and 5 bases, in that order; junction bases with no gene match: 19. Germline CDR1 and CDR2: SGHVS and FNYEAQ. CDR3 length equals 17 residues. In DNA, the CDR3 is TGTGCCTCAACGCGGGACGGGAGGGCCCTGGGAACCGGGGAGCTGTTTTTT. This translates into CASTRDGRALGTGELFF.

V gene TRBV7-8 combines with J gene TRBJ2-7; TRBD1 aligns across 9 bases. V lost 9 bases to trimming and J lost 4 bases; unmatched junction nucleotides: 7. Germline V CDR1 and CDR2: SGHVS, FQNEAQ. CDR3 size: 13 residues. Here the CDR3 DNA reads TGTGCCAGTCGTCGAGGACAGGGGTACGAGCAGTACTTC. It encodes CASRRGQGYEQYF.

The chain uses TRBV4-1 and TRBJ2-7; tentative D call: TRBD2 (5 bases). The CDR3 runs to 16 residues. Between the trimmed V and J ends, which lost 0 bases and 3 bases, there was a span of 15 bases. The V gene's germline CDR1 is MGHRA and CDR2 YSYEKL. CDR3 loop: CASSQEVASYLYEQYF. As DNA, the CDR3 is TGCGCCAGCAGCCAAGAGGTAGCGAGCTACCTCTACGAGCAGTACTTC.